The 11 T cell receptor beta chains in this list originate from one sample, sequenced in a study of blood T cell repertoires in COVID-19. Clones were read by immunoSEQ multiplex PCR, and TCRdb kept only the in-frame ones, dropping some. The repertoire has 100,000 to 150,000 clones, approximately 86% of them found once; the top ten carry 2.3%. Sample: PBMCs or T cells enriched from blood (not recorded which). Source of these receptors: a woman aged 45 to 65 who had recovered from COVID-19.

This clone was found once. The gene calls are TRBV5-4 and TRBJ2-7; D is uncertain. The germline V gene has CDR1 SGHNT and CDR2 YYREEE (reference sequence). The germline V and J ends were trimmed by 0 bases and 0 bases, with 7 bases remaining between them. The CDR3 covers 14 residues. The CDR3 nucleotides are TGTGCCAGCAGCTTGGCCGTGAGCTCCTACGAGCAGTACTTC. Its translation is CASSLAVSSYEQYF.

V is TRBV3-1 (or the pseudogene TRBV3-2) and J is TRBJ2-2; TRBD2 might be the D (6 bases). Germline CDR1 is LGHDT and CDR2 is YNNKEL (reference sequence). The CDR3 is 19 amino acids. Trimming took off 0 bases at V and 6 bases at J, with 23 bases between the two ends. The CDR3 DNA sequence: TGTGCCAGCAGCCAAGAGAGCGGCGGGACTGGAATTATGGCCGGGGAGCTGTTTTTT. It translates to CASSQESGGTGIMAGELFF.

J is TRBJ2-5 and V is TRBV11-1, with 8 bases identical to TRBD2. J gave up 2 bases and V 6 bases, and 5 bases lay outside the gene matches. There are 14 residues in the CDR3. CDR1 is SGHAT and CDR2 is FQDESV in the germline V gene (reference sequence). CDR3 in amino acids: CASSGTSKQETQYF. The DNA for the CDR3 is TGTGCCAGCAGTGGGACTAGTAAGCAAGAGACCCAGTACTTC.

This clone was picked up one time. This rearrangement joins TRBV7-2 to TRBJ2-5; TRBD1 is a possible D gene (6 bases). Germline values: CDR1 SGHTA, CDR2 FQGNSA. With 4 bases removed from V and 3 bases from J, the gap between germline ends came to 12 bases. This CDR3 is 14 amino acids long. Here the CDR3 DNA reads TGTGCCAGCAGCTCAAACAGGGCTAAAGAGACCCAGTACTTC. Translating it yields CASSSNRAKETQYF.

Of note for this clone: Other nucleotide sequences in the sample specify the same CDR3. The V and J genes are TRBV7-9 and TRBJ1-2, with 8 bases aligning to TRBD1. Germline loops: CDR1 SEHNR, CDR2 FQNEAQ (reference sequence). V trimming: 2 bases; J trimming: 2 bases; junction bases outside the gene matches: 1. There are 14 residues in the CDR3. CDR3 sequence (DNA): TGTGCCAGCAGCTTAACAGGGGGAAACTATGGCTACACCTTC. Translating gives CASSLTGGNYGYTF.

The CDR3 DNA follows: TGTGCCAGCAGTTACAACCCCAGGGCCTACGAGCAGTACTTC. This sequence encodes CASSYNPRAYEQYF. This rearrangement joins TRBV6-2 or TRBV6-3 to TRBJ2-7; D possibly corresponds to TRBD1 (5 bases). The CDR3 has 14 amino acids. Trimming removed 2 bases from V and 2 bases from J, with 10 bases in between. Germline CDR1 is MNHEY and CDR2 is SVGEGT.

This clone was seen only once. The chain recombines TRBV5-1 with TRBJ2-4; D is undetermined. The CDR3 extends over 15 amino acids. Germline V lookup: CDR1 SGHRS, CDR2 YFSETQ. V was trimmed by 4 bases and J by 0 bases, leaving 11 bases between them. CDR3 sequence (DNA): TGCGCCAGCAGCCTTACGACTGTAGCCAAAAACATTCAGTACTTC. This translates into CASSLTTVAKNIQYF.

This sequence joins TRBV3-1 (or the pseudogene TRBV3-2) and TRBJ1-2; 12 nucleotides match TRBD1. J was trimmed by 7 bases and V by 4 bases; bases with no gene match: 7. Germline V gives CDR1 LGHDT, CDR2 YNNKEL (reference sequence). The CDR3 length is 15 residues. The CDR3 DNA sequence: TGTGCCAGCAGCCGTGGGGACAGGGGGCGGGTTGGCTACACCTTC. Its protein product is CASSRGDRGRVGYTF.

The chain is built from TRBV3-1 (or the pseudogene TRBV3-2) and TRBJ2-5; 10 nucleotides match TRBD2. The trim removed 5 bases at V and 1 base at J, leaving 1 base unmatched. This CDR3 comprises 14 residues. In germline, CDR1 is LGHDT, CDR2 YNNKEL (reference sequence). CDR3 sequence (DNA): TGTGCCAGCAGCTCTAGCGGGGGCCAAGAGACCCAGTACTTC. Translated, it gives CASSSSGGQETQYF.

The gene calls are TRBV9 and TRBJ2-2, with 8 bases matching TRBD1. Looked up from germline, CDR1 is SGDLS and CDR2 is YYNGEE. With V trimmed by 0 bases and J by 6 bases, 4 bases remained unmatched. This CDR3 region has 15 residues. CDR3 loop: CASSVVAQGAGELFF. CDR3 sequence (DNA): TGTGCCAGCAGCGTAGTGGCACAGGGGGCCGGGGAGCTGTTTTTT.

The chain joins TRBV6-4 to TRBJ1-2; perhaps TRBD1 as D (6 bases). V gave up 3 bases and J gave up 2 bases, with 7 bases separating them. The CDR3 runs 13 residues. From germline, CDR1 is MRHNA and CDR2 SNTAGT. The CDR3 region is CASSEQGNYGYTF. Here the CDR3 DNA reads TGTGCCAGCAGTGAACAGGGAAACTATGGCTACACCTTC.